This TCR beta chain was recovered during a study of blood T cell repertoires in COVID-19. For the study at large: There were acute and convalescent COVID-19 samples, and they came from the United States, Italy and Spain. T cells, B-cell-depleted T cells, or PBMCs provided the cDNA or gDNA that served as material.

In the authors' methods: Reference gene primer amplification gave nucleated cell count estimates. Profiled with immunoSEQ multiplex PCR; TCRdb holds only in-frame clones, not every one. The DNA gave D and trimming, while V, J and clone size come from that table. This table holds some 200,000 clones, 82% found once. Seattle-derived patients entered the study during active infection and were followed longitudinally. The V gene lost 4 bases and the J gene lost 6 bases, with 15 bases spanning the gap. CDR1 is SNHLY, CDR2 FYNNEI, per germline. This CDR3 comprises 15 residues. The V call is TRBV2, the J call TRBJ2-2, with a tentative D call TRBD1 (5 bases). The clonotype comes from a woman between 70 and 85 years old with COVID-19, enrolled during active disease. Sequencing was performed on peripheral blood. The CDR3 DNA follows: TGTGCCAGCAGTGGACAGAGGCTCGGCTCCGGGGAGCTGTTTTTT. Its translation is CASSGQRLGSGELFF.